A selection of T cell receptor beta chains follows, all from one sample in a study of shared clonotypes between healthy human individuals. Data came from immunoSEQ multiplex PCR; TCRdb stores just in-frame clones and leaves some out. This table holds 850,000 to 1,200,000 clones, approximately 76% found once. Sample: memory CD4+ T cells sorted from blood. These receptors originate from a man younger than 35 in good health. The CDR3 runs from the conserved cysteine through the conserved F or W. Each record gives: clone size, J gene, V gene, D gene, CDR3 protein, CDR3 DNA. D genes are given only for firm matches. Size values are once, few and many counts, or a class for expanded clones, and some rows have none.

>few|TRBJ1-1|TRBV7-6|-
CASSLNAWDTEAFF
TGTGCCAGCAGCTTAAACGCCTGGGACACTGAAGCTTTCTTT
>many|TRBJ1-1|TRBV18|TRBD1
CASSRTGTVYVNTEAFF
TGTGCCAGCTCACGTACCGGGACAGTCTATGTCAACACTGAAGCTTTCTTT
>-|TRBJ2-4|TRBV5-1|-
CASSFQGLAKNIQYF
TGCGCCAGCAGCTTTCAGGGCTTAGCCAAAAACATTCAGTACTTC
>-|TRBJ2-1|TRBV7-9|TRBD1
CASTMGQGDNEQFF
TGTGCCAGCACCATGGGACAGGGGGATAATGAGCAGTTCTTC
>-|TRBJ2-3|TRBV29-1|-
CSVHTSTDTQYF
TGCAGCGTTCATACTAGCACAGATACGCAGTATTTT
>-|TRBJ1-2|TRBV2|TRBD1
CASSPNDRGGYTF
TGTGCCAGCAGTCCTAATGACAGGGGTGGCTACACCTTC
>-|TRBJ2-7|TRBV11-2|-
CASSSDFYEQYF
TGTGCCAGCAGCTCCGACTTCTACGAGCAGTACTTC
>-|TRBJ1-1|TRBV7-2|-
CASSLGARGLNTEAFF
TGTGCCAGCAGCTTAGGGGCGCGCGGGTTAAACACTGAAGCTTTCTTT
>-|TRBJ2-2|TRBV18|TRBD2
CASSPPSGRNTGELFF
TGTGCCAGCTCACCGCCTAGCGGGAGGAACACCGGGGAGCTGTTTTTT
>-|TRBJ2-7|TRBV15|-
CATSRDLPGLSYEQYF
TGTGCCACCAGCAGAGATCTCCCAGGGCTCTCCTACGAGCAGTACTTC
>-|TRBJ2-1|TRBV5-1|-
CASSLLQGSRNEQFF
TGCGCCAGCAGCTTGTTACAGGGCTCGAGGAATGAGCAGTTCTTC
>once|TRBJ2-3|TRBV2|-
CASSAQGSSTDTQYF
TGTGCCAGCAGTGCACAGGGTTCTAGCACAGATACGCAGTATTTT
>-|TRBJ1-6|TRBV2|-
CASNEREDSPLHF
TGTGCCAGCAATGAGCGCGAGGATTCACCCCTCCACTTT
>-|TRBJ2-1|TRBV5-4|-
CASSLVDVAVGYNEQFF
TGTGCCAGCAGCTTGGTAGATGTAGCGGTGGGGTACAATGAGCAGTTCTTC
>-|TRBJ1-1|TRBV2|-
CASSVWGNTEAFF
TGTGCCAGCAGTGTTTGGGGGAACACTGAAGCTTTCTTT
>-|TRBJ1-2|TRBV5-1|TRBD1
CASSLAGTGFNGYTF
TGCGCCAGCAGCTTGGCCGGGACAGGGTTTAATGGCTACACCTTC
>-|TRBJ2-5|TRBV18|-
CASSPPRTGAQETQYF
TGTGCCAGCTCACCACCACGTACAGGCGCCCAAGAGACCCAGTACTTC
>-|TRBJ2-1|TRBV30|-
CAWSGGGLYNEQFF
TGTGCCTGGAGTGGCGGGGGCCTCTACAATGAGCAGTTCTTC
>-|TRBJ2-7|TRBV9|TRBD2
CASSINPSGDYEQYF
TGTGCCAGCAGCATCAATCCTAGCGGAGACTACGAGCAGTACTTC
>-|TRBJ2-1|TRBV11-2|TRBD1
CASSPGTGGYNEQFF
TGTGCCAGCAGCCCCGGGACAGGAGGCTACAATGAGCAGTTCTTC
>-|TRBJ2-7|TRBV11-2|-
CASSLTLQLEQYF
TGTGCCAGCAGCTTAACCCTCCAACTTGAGCAGTACTTC
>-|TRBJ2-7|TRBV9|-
CASSVGTGPTYEQYF
TGTGCCAGCAGCGTAGGCACAGGCCCCACCTACGAGCAGTACTTC
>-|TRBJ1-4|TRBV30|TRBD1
CAWSTGVNEKLFF
TGTGCCTGGAGCACAGGGGTGAATGAAAAACTGTTTTTT
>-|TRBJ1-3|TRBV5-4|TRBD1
CASSPVGPGGTIYF
TGTGCCAGCAGCCCAGTTGGGCCAGGGGGCACCATATATTTT
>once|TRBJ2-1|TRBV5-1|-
CASSLSGNSYNEQFF
TGCGCCAGCAGCTTAAGCGGCAACTCCTACAATGAGCAGTTCTTC
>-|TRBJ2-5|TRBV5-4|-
CASSSGGLQETQYF
TGTGCCAGCAGCTCCGGGGGACTTCAAGAGACCCAGTACTTC
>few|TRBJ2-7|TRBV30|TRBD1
CAWSVGDRGYEQYF
TGTGCCTGGAGTGTAGGGGACAGGGGTTACGAGCAGTACTTC
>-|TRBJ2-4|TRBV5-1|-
CASSLSQGSGKNIQYF
TGCGCCAGCAGCTTGAGCCAGGGAAGTGGCAAAAACATTCAGTACTTC
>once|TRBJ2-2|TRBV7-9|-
CASSLTTGNTGELFF
TGTGCCAGCAGCTTAACGACAGGGAACACCGGGGAGCTGTTTTTT
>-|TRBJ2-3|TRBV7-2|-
CASSLRGGGSGDTQYF
TGTGCCAGCAGCTTAAGGGGCGGAGGAAGCGGAGATACGCAGTATTTT
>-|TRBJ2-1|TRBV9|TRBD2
CASSTGTRGNEQFF
TGTGCCAGCAGCACAGGGACTAGGGGCAATGAGCAGTTCTTC
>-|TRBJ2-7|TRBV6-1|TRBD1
CASRTGQGSYEQYF
TGTGCCAGCAGAACGGGACAGGGCTCCTACGAGCAGTACTTC
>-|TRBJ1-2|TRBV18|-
CASSETASNYGYTF
TGTGCCAGCTCAGAGACAGCTTCTAACTATGGCTACACCTTC
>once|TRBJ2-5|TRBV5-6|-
CASSVKLETQYF
TGTGCCAGCAGCGTAAAGCTGGAGACCCAGTACTTC
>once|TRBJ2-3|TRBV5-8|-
CASSARDSRLRYTQYF
TGTGCCAGCAGCGCCCGGGATTCACGGTTAAGGTATACGCAGTATTTT
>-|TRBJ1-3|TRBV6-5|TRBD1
CASSYSRGLSGNTIYF
TGTGCCAGCAGTTACTCCAGGGGGCTATCTGGAAACACCATATATTTT
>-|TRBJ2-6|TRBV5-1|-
CASSLASAGANVLTF
TGCGCCAGCAGCTTGGCGTCAGCTGGGGCCAACGTCCTGACTTTC
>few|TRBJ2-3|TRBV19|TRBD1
CASSISQGADTQYF
TGTGCCAGTAGTATATCACAGGGGGCAGATACGCAGTATTTT
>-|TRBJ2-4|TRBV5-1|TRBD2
CASSAGLAGGEGNIQYF
TGCGCCAGCAGCGCGGGACTAGCGGGAGGGGAGGGGAACATTCAGTACTTC
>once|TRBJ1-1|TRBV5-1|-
CASSADRGRNTEAFF
TGCGCCAGCAGCGCGGACCGGGGGAGGAACACTGAAGCTTTCTTT
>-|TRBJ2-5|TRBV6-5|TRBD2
CATSHGGAQYF
TGTGCCACCTCACATGGGGGGGCCCAGTACTTC